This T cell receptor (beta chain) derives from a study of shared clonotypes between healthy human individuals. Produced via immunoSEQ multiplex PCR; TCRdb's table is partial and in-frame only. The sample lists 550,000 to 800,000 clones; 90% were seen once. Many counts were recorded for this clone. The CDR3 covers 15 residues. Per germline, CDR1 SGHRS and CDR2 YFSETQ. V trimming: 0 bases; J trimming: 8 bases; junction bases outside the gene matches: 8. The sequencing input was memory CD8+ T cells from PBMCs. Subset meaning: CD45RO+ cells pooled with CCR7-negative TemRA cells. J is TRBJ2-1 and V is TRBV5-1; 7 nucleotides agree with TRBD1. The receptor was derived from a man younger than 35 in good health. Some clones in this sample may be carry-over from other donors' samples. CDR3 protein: CASSLEQGSVDEQFF. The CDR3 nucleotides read TGCGCCAGCAGCTTGGAACAGGGGTCGGTTGATGAGCAGTTCTTC.